What follows describes a single TCR beta chain. The data stem from a study of blood T cell repertoires in COVID-19. Study-wide context: The origin of the acute and convalescent COVID-19 samples was the United States, Italy and Spain. Sources were T cells, B-cell-depleted T cells, or PBMCs; the material itself was cDNA or gDNA.

In the source study's methods: How many nucleated cells were present was estimated from reference gene primer amplification. Only in-frame clones appear in the TCRdb table, and some are missing; sequencing was by immunoSEQ multiplex PCR. That table is the source of V, J and clone size, and D and trimming were worked out from the DNA. The sample consists of about 300,000 clones, 86% of them appearing once. The ends were cut back, 7 bases at V and 8 bases at J, with 12 bases in the middle. The CDR3 has 12 amino acids. Per the germline V gene, CDR1 is SNHLY and CDR2 is FYNNEI. V usage is TRBV2 and J usage is TRBJ2-1; D possibly corresponds to TRBD2 (6 bases). The source of this sequence is a woman in her forties or fifties with acute or convalescent COVID-19. Sample: peripheral blood. The CDR3 DNA reads TGTGCCAGCACTACTAGCTCCGATGAGCAGTTCTTC. Residues: CASTTSSDEQFF.